This entry lists 21 T cell receptor beta chains sequenced from one sample in a study of T cells in localized non-small cell lung cancer. The table came from immunoSEQ multiplex PCR; TCRdb's copy has only in-frame clones and leaves some out. The data hold tens of thousands of clones, with approximately 83% observed a single time. The sample in question was PBMCs, obtained before any cancer treatment. Receptors originate from a man aged 35-75 years with stage II lung adenocarcinoma.

The CDR3 nucleotides read TGTGCCAGCAGCCTACTAGCGGGAGGGCCCAATGAGCAGTTCTTC. As protein: CASSLLAGGPNEQFF. This chain uses TRBV7-6 with TRBJ2-1; 13 positions match TRBD2. The length of the CDR3 is 15 residues. The germline gives CDR1 SGHVS, CDR2 FNYEAQ. V lost 5 bases and J lost 6; bases outside the gene matches: 4. Looking up the rest from reference TRBV7-6 and TRBJ2-1 gives the full variable domain: GAGVSQSPRYKVTKRGQDVALRCDPISGHVSLYWYRQALGQGPEFLTYFNYEAQQDKSGLPNDRFSAERPEGSISTLTIQRTEQRDSAMYRCASSLLAGGPNEQFFGPGTRLTVL.

The chain combines TRBV4-2 with TRBJ2-3; 9 bases fit TRBD2. Losses at the gene ends were 0 bases for V and 6 bases for J; bases not matched to a gene: 13. There are 18 residues in the CDR3. CDR1 and CDR2 from the germline V gene are LGHNA and YNFKEQ. The CDR3 coding sequence is TGTGCCAGCAGCCAAGATGTTAACCTAGCGGGGTCCCTGGATACGCAGTATTTT. Protein product: CASSQDVNLAGSLDTQYF.

V is TRBV6-5 and J is TRBJ1-1; weak D call: TRBD1 (5 bases). The CDR3 loop spans 14 amino acids. V was shortened by 6 bases and J by 5 bases, with 16 bases between the two germline ends. The V gene's germline CDR1 is MNHEY and CDR2 SVGAGI. The CDR3 sequence: CASRPQGSGTEAFF. Written as DNA, the CDR3 is TGTGCCAGCAGACCCCAGGGAAGTGGGACTGAAGCTTTCTTT.

This clone has only a few counts. The rearrangement uses TRBV7-2 and TRBJ1-4; possible D gene TRBD1, 5 bases. V lost 5 bases to trimming and J lost 1 base, with 14 bases between them. Germline CDR1 and CDR2: SGHTA and FQGNSA. There are 16 residues in the CDR3. The CDR3 DNA reads TGTGCCAGCAGCGGAAAGGGTGGGGGAACTAATGAAAAACTGTTTTTT. Protein: CASSGKGGGTNEKLFF.

The gene calls are TRBV11-3 and TRBJ1-1, with D possibly matching TRBD1 (6 bases). This CDR3 contains 14 residues. Germline V lookup: CDR1 SGHNT, CDR2 YENEEA. Trimming took 5 bases from V and 0 from J, leaving 10 bases between them. CDR3 residues: CASSGRGLNTEAFF. CDR3 coding DNA: TGTGCCAGCAGCGGCCGGGGGCTGAACACTGAAGCTTTCTTT. Full variable domain (outside the CDR3, taken from reference TRBV11-3 and TRBJ1-1): EAGVVQSPRYKIIEKKQPVAFWCNPISGHNTLYWYLQNLGQGPELLIRYENEEAVDDSQLPKDRFSAERLKGVDSTLKIQPAELGDSAVYLCASSGRGLNTEAFFGQGTRLTVV.

This chain uses TRBV7-9 with TRBJ1-5; TRBD1 is a possible D gene (5 bases). The germline V gene encodes CDR1 SEHNR and CDR2 FQNEAQ (reference sequence). V lost 5 bases and J 1 base, leaving 12 bases between the germline ends. CDR3 size: 15 residues. CDR3 nucleotide sequence: TGTGCCAGCAGCCCCATGGGGGGAAGCAATCAGCCCCAGCATTTT. As protein: CASSPMGGSNQPQHF.

The chain has TRBV12-5 and TRBJ1-6; the match to TRBD1 covers 8 bases. After removal of 5 bases from V and 14 bases from J, the junction contained 14 bases not matched to a gene. In germline, CDR1 is LGHNT, CDR2 FRNRAP. The length of the CDR3 is 15 residues. The CDR3 protein is CASGPGTGSLSSLHF. The CDR3 DNA follows: TGTGCTAGTGGTCCCGGGACAGGTAGTTTGTCATCCCTCCACTTT.

This clone was detected only once. The chain recombines TRBV7-9 with TRBJ1-2; 8 bases line up with TRBD1. CDR1 SEHNR and CDR2 FQNEAQ come from the germline V gene (reference sequence). The V segment lost 5 bases and the J segment 9 bases; nucleotides outside the gene matches: 8. The CDR3 runs 13 residues. This CDR3 reads CASSPQQGESYTF. The CDR3 DNA sequence: TGTGCCAGCAGCCCGCAACAGGGGGAGAGCTACACCTTC.

The J gene is TRBJ2-1, the V gene TRBV6-1; D perhaps matches TRBD2 (6 bases). The germline V gene has CDR1 MNHNS and CDR2 SASEGT. V was cut by 2 bases and J by 9 bases, with 11 bases left in between. There are 13 residues in the CDR3. The CDR3: CASSEQLGGEQFF. Written as DNA, the CDR3 is TGTGCCAGCAGTGAACAGCTCGGGGGTGAGCAGTTCTTC.

J is TRBJ2-1 and V is TRBV7-9; 11 bases align to TRBD1. Losses at the gene ends were 4 bases for V and 4 bases for J; bases not matched to a gene: 6. Germline V gene data show CDR1 as SEHNR and CDR2 as FQNEAQ (reference sequence). The CDR3 contains 16 residues. The CDR3 reads CASSSGQGVLYNEQFF. The CDR3 DNA reads as TGTGCCAGCAGCTCGGGACAGGGGGTTTTGTACAATGAGCAGTTCTTC.

This clone showed up just a few times. This chain uses TRBV6-6 with TRBJ1-1; D is unresolved. CDR1 MNHNY and CDR2 SVGAGI come from the germline V gene (reference sequence). The CDR3 spans 14 residues. Trimming took off 8 bases at V and 0 bases at J, with 13 bases between the two ends. The DNA for the CDR3 is TGTGCCAGCTACTCAAATCGAGTGAACACTGAAGCTTTCTTT. Its translation is CASYSNRVNTEAFF.

The chain employs TRBV7-2 and TRBJ2-7, with D possibly being TRBD1 (6 bases). With 5 bases removed from V and 0 bases from J, the gap between germline ends came to 11 bases. The CDR3 loop spans 14 amino acids. Germline values: CDR1 SGHTA, CDR2 FQGNSA. The CDR3 DNA sequence: TGTGCCAGCAGCCCCGGGACACACTCCTACGAGCAGTACTTC. The encoded protein is CASSPGTHSYEQYF.

V gene TRBV7-9 combines with J gene TRBJ2-5, with 7 bases lining up with TRBD2. After removal of 7 bases from V and 1 base from J, the junction contained 9 bases not matched to a gene. In germline, CDR1 is SEHNR, CDR2 FQNEAQ (reference sequence). This CDR3 has 15 residues. The DNA for the CDR3 is TGTGCCAGCACCCCGGGGGGTTCGGTCCAAGAGACCCAGTACTTC. Amino acids: CASTPGGSVQETQYF.

The rearrangement uses TRBV21-1 and TRBJ2-5; the table's D call, TRBD1, has no DNA check behind it. TRBV21-1 counts as a pseudogene. CDR3 size: 14 residues. CDR3 sequence reads: CASSKGGTPETQYF. The CDR3 DNA reads TGTGCCAGCAGCAAAGGGGGCACTCCAGAGACCCAGTACTTC.

The V and J genes are TRBV30 and TRBJ1-1, with a possible D match to TRBD1 (5 bases). V was cut by 0 bases and J by 10 bases, with 12 bases left in between. Germline V gene lookup returns CDR1 GTSNPN and CDR2 SVGIG (reference sequence). The CDR3 length is 12 residues. CDR3 region: CAWSVSGGTAFF. CDR3 nucleotides: TGTGCCTGGAGTGTATCGGGGGGGACAGCTTTCTTT.

CDR3 amino acids: CASSTGPKNGYTF. The CDR3 nucleotides read TGTGCCAGCAGTACAGGGCCGAAGAATGGCTACACCTTC. The chain has TRBV2 and TRBJ1-2; weak D call: TRBD1 (6 bases). This CDR3 contains 13 residues. Germline V gene sequence: CDR1 SNHLY, CDR2 FYNNEI. V was clipped by 5 bases and J by 6 bases, with 13 bases between them.

This clone has just one count. Other DNA sequences from this sample encode an identical CDR3 as well. This chain links TRBV9 with TRBJ1-6; no definite D call. The CDR3 has 15 amino acids. The V gene lost 5 bases and the J gene lost 0 bases, with 9 bases spanning the gap. CDR1 SGDLS and CDR2 YYNGEE come from the germline V gene. The DNA of the CDR3 is TGTGCCAGCAGTCGTACTAGCTCCTATAATTCACCCCTCCACTTT. It yields the protein CASSRTSSYNSPLHF. The variable domain in full, completed from reference TRBV9 and TRBJ1-6, reads DSGVTQTPKHLITATGQRVTLRCSPRSGDLSVYWYQQSLDQGLQFLIQYYNGEERAKGNILERFSAQQFPDLHSELNLSSLELGDSALYFCASSRTSSYNSPLHFGNGTRLTVT.

The chain carries TRBV10-3 and TRBJ2-5, with D perhaps TRBD1 (5 bases). Trimming removed 6 bases from V and 2 bases from J, with 13 bases in between. This CDR3 has 14 amino acids. CDR1 and CDR2 from the germline V gene are ENHRY and SYGVKD. The CDR3 nucleotides read TGTGCCATCAGGATGGACACACTACAAGAGACCCAGTACTTC. Protein product: CAIRMDTLQETQYF.

The chain combines TRBV19 with TRBJ1-2, with D unresolved. The CDR3 consists of 14 residues. Germline lookup yields CDR1 LNHDA and CDR2 SQIVND (reference sequence). V was clipped by 6 bases and J by 3 bases, with 14 bases between them. This CDR3 is CASSPNHQYYGYTF. The CDR3 nucleotides read TGTGCCAGTAGCCCAAATCATCAGTACTATGGCTACACCTTC.

This clone was found a few times. The chain links TRBV11-3 to TRBJ1-3; unclear D gene. CDR1 is SGHNT, CDR2 YENEEA, per germline. Between the trimmed V and J ends, which lost 3 bases and 0 bases, there was a span of 6 bases. This CDR3 has 14 residues. As DNA, the CDR3 is TGTGCCAGCAGCTTTGGAGCCTCTGGAAACACCATATATTTT. Protein product: CASSFGASGNTIYF.

Judged by abundance, this clone is medium-sized. The genes are TRBV12-2 and TRBJ2-7; TRBD2 is the table's D call, not checked against the DNA. TRBV12-2 is a pseudogene segment. The CDR3 runs to 14 residues. CDR3 protein: CASRLAGLSYEQYF. CDR3 sequence (DNA): TGTGCAAGTCGCTTAGCGGGACTTTCCTACGAGCAGTACTTC.